This T cell receptor (beta chain) was captured in a study of cytomegalovirus exposure and HLA in healthy donors. Study-level points and caveats: Accurate prediction of HLA-A and HLA-B alleles (for most subjects) was reportedly achieved from TCR beta sequences. At a 0.05 false discovery rate, a later analysis found about 17,000 TCR beta sequences to be associated with HLA alleles.

In the case of this clone: Its antigen is not known.

The PCR was carried out with 60 Vbeta primers and 13 Jbeta primers. Repertoires were generated with immunoSEQ multiplex PCR, while TCRdb's copy carries only in-frame clones and drops some. This table has around 170,000 clones, 80% appearing once. The germline gives CDR1 MRHNA, CDR2 SNTAGT. V gave up 4 bases and J gave up 4 bases; unmatched junction bases: 8. The length of the CDR3 is 15 residues. The V and J genes are TRBV6-4 and TRBJ2-5; 8 bases line up with TRBD2. The receptor was derived from a woman aged 30 to 39 in good health and CMV-seronegative. Input material: PBMCs. For the CDR3, the DNA is TGTGCCAGCAGTGTCGGAGCGGGGGAGGGAGAGACCCAGTACTTC. Residues: CASSVGAGEGETQYF.